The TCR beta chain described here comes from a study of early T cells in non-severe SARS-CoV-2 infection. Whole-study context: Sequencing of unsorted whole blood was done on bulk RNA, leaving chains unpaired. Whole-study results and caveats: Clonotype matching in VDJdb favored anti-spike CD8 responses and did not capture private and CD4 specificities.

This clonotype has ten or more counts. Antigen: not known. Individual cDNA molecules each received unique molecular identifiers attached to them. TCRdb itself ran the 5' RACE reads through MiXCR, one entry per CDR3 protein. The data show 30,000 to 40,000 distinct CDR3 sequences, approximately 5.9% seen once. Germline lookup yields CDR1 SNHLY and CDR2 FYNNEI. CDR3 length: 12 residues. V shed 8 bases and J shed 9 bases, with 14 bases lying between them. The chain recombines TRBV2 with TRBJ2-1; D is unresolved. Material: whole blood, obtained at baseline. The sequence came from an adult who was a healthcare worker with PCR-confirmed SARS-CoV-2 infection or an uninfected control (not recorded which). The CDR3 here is CASDDEGTEQFF. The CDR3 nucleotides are TGTGCCAGCGATGACGAAGGCACTGAGCAGTTCTTC. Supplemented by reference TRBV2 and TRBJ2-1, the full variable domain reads EPEVTQTPSHQVTQMGQEVILRCVPISNHLYFYWYRQILGQKVEFLVSFYNNEISEKSEIFDDQFSVERPDGSNFTLKIRSTKLEDSAMYFCASDDEGTEQFFGPGTRLTVL.